Sequencing of this TCR beta chain was carried out in a study of T cell repertoires in cytomegalovirus infection. As for the study in general: HLA-B-restricted CMV epitopes that are well studied were used alongside recently identified HLA-C-restricted ones. Through public TCR beta signatures, both CMV infection and matching HLA type were indicated.

Turning to this clonotype: Its target is unknown.

V was pared by 9 bases and J by 0 bases, with 15 bases between. Germline values: CDR1 WNHNN, CDR2 SYGVQD (reference sequence). This CDR3 comprises 14 residues. In TCRdb, the reads were re-called with MiXCR into one record per CDR3 protein. The table records hundreds of thousands of distinct CDR3 sequences, about 33% of them present only once. Regarding the study as a whole: The response measured ex vivo was dominated by TCR beta clonotypes (HLA-C-restricted and CMV-specific). The study identified carriers of CMV plus the relevant HLA from cumulative public TCR beta family frequency.

V gene TRBV10-1 combines with J gene TRBJ2-7; D is perhaps TRBD1 (5 bases). The clonotype was recovered from a human donor in good health (CMV status not recorded). Some clones in this sample may be carry-over from other donors' samples. The sample consisted of cultured PBMCs, taken from culture after CMV antigen stimulation. CDR3 in amino acids: CARTTDRSSYEQYV. The CDR3 DNA reads TGCGCCAGGACGACAGACCGAAGCTCCTACGAGCAGTACGTC.